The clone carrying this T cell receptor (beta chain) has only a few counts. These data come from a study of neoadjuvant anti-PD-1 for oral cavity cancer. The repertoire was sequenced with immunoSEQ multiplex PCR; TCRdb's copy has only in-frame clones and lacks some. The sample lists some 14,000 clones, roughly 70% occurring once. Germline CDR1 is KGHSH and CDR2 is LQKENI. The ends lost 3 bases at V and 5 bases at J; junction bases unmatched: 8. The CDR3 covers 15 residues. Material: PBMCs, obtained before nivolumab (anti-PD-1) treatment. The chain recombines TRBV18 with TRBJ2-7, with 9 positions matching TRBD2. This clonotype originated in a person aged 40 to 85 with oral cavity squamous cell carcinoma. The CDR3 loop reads CASSPALAGFDEQYF. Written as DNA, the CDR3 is TGTGCCAGCTCACCGGCGCTAGCGGGATTTGACGAGCAGTACTTC.